In its sample, the clone carrying this T cell receptor beta chain was seen many times. What it binds is unknown. These data originate in a study of molecular identifiers for immune sequencing clone quantification. Study results and limitations: Molecules of identical TCR sharing a barcode could underestimate highly expanded clone sizes.

V lost 7 bases to trimming and J lost 7 bases, with 22 bases between them. The CDR3 has 15 residues. Per germline, CDR1 MNHEY and CDR2 SVGEGT. Generation of bulk TCR libraries relied on previously described methods and listed TCR primers. A single record per CDR3 protein comes from TCRdb applying MiXCR to the PCR reads. The sample includes about 640,000 distinct CDR3 sequences, about 20% of them seen just once. The chain is built from TRBV6-2 or TRBV6-3 and TRBJ1-1, with a weak D call TRBD1 (6 bases). The sequencing sample was made of naive CD8+ T cells from blood, with Jurkat cell RNA spiked in. As to subset: FACS-sorted CD8+CD4-CCR7+CD45RA+ naive T cells. This TCR came from a human donor in good health. Some libraries in this study had Jurkat cell RNA spiked in. The CDR3 sequence is CASILAGGGRHEAFF. The CDR3 DNA is TGTGCCAGCATTCTCGCTGGGGGGGGCAGACATGAAGCTTTCTTT.